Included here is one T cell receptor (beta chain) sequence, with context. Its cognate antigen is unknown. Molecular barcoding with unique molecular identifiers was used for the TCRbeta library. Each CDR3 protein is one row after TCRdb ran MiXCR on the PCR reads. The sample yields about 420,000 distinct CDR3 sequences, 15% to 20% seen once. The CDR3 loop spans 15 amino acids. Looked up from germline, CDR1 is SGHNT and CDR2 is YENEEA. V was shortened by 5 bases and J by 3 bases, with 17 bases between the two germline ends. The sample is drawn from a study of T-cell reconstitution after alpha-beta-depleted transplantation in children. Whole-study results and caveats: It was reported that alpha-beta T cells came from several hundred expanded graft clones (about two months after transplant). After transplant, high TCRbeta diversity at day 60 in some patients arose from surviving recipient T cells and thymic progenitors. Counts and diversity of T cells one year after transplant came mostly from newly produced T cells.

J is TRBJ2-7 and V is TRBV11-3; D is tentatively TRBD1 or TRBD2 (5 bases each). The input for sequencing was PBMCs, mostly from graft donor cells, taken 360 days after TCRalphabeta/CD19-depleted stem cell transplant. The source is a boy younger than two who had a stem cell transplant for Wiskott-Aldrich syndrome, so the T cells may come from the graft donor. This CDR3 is CASSPPGTSNYEQYF. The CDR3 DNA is TGTGCCAGCAGCCCCCCCGGGACCAGTAACTACGAGCAGTACTTC.